This T cell receptor beta chain appears in the sequencing data of a study of blood T cells in healthy people across ages. The authors ran a second PCR of about 7 to 12 cycles using a sample-barcoded 5' primer and a J-beta primer mix. The authors tagged each cDNA molecule using a template-switch adaptor with 12 random nucleotides. TCRdb independently ran MiXCR on the 5' RACE reads; one entry per CDR3 protein. The data show about 680,000 distinct CDR3 sequences, with 45% to 50% seen just once and approximately 32% held by the top ten. The CDR3 consists of 16 residues. Trimming removed 3 bases from V and 4 bases from J; junction bases left unmatched: 9. Germline CDR1 and CDR2: LGHNA and YSLEER. Per sample, a minimum of 6.5 million PBMCs were isolated.

This receptor was identified in a woman aged 60-70 years in good health. The chain couples TRBV4-3 to TRBJ2-1, with 7 positions matching TRBD2. Sequencing was performed on blood. The CDR3, as DNA: TGCGCCAGCAGCCAGTTATCTAGCGGAGGATACAATGAGCAGTTCTTC. Residues: CASSQLSSGGYNEQFF.